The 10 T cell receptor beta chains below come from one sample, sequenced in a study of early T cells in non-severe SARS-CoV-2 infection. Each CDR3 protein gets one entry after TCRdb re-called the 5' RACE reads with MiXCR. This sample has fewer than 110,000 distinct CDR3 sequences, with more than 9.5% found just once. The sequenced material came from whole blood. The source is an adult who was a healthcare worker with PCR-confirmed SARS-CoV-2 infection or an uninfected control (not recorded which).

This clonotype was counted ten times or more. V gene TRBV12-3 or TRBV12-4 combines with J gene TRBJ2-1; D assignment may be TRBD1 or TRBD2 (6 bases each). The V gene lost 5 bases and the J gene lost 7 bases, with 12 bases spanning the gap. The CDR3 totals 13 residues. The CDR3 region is CASSKGGWNEQFF. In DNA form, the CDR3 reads TGTGCCAGCAGTAAAGGGGGGTGGAATGAGCAGTTCTTC.

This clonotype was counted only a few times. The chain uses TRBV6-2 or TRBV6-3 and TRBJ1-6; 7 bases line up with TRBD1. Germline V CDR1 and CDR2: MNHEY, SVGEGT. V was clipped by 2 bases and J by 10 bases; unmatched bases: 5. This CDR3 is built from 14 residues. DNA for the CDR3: TGTGCCAGCAGTTACCCGAGACAGGGATCACCCCTCCACTTT. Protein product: CASSYPRQGSPLHF.

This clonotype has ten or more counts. In DNA form, the CDR3 reads TGCAGTGCTAGAGTCCAGCGGGGGAATATCCAAGAGACCCAGTACTTC. It translates to CSARVQRGNIQETQYF. The chain uses TRBV20-1 and TRBJ2-5, with 8 bases fitting TRBD2. Germline V lookup: CDR1 DFQATT, CDR2 SNEGSKA (reference sequence). The junction had 8 bases not matched to a gene; V was cut back by 1 base and J by 1 base. The CDR3 has 16 residues.

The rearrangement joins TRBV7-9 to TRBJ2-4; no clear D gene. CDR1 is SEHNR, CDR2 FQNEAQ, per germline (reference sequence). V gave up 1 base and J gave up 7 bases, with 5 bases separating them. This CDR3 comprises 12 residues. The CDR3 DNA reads TGTGCCAGCAGCTTAGGAAGTAACATTCAGTACTTC. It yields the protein CASSLGSNIQYF.

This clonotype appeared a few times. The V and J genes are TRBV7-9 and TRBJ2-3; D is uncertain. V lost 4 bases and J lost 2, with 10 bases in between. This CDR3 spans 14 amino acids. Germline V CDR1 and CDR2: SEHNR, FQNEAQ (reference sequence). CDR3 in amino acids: CASSSDGYTDTQYF. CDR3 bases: TGTGCCAGCAGCTCTGACGGATACACAGATACGCAGTATTTT. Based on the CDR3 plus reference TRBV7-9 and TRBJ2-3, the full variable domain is DTGVSQNPRHKITKRGQNVTFRCDPISEHNRLYWYRQTLGQGPEFLTYFQNEAQLEKSRLLSDRFSAERPKGSFSTLEIQRTEQGDSAMYLCASSSDGYTDTQYFGPGTRLTVL.

Here the CDR3 reads CSARKSHFNRGGNQPQHF. Written as DNA, the CDR3 is TGCAGTGCTAGAAAATCCCATTTTAACAGAGGGGGCAATCAGCCCCAGCATTTT. The chain is built from TRBV20-1 and TRBJ1-5; possibly TRBD1 for D (5 bases). Trimming took off 2 bases at V and 2 bases at J, with 22 bases between the two ends. The CDR3 runs 18 residues. CDR1 is DFQATT and CDR2 is SNEGSKA in the germline V gene (reference sequence).

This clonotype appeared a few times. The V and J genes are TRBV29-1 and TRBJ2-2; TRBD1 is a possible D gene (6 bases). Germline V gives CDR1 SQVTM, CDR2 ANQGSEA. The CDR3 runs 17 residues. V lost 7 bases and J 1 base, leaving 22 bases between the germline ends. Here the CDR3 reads CSARTSGVVQNTGELFF. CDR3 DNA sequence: TGCAGCGCCCGTACTTCAGGGGTCGTCCAGAACACCGGGGAGCTGTTTTTT.

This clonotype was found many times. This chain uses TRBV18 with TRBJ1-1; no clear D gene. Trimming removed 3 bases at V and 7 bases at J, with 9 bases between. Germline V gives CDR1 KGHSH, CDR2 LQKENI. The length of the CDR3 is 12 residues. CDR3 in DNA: TGTGCCAGCTCACCGGGAGAAGGTGAAGCTTTCTTT. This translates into CASSPGEGEAFF.

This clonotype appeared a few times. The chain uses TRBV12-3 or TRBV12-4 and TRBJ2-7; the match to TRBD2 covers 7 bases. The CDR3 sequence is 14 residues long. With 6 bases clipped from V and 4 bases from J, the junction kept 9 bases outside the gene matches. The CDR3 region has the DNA TGTGCCAGCAGCTGGGGGGGGATTCGTTACGAGCAGTACTTC. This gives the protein CASSWGGIRYEQYF.

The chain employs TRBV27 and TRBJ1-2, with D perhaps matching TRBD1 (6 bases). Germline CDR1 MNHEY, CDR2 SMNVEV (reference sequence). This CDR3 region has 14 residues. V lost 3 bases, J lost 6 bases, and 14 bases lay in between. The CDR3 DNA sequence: TGTGCCAGCAGTTTCACAGGGCGGGGGAATGGCTACACCTTC. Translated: CASSFTGRGNGYTF.